One and the same sample provided the 32 T cell receptor beta chains below, sequenced in a study of blood T cell repertoires in COVID-19. Sequencing used immunoSEQ multiplex PCR; TCRdb keeps in-frame clones, though not all of them. The sample has more than 85,000 clones, 85% to 90% seen once; the top ten hold around 3%. The sample taken for sequencing was peripheral blood. The receptors stem from a woman between 50 and 59 years old with acute or convalescent COVID-19.

This chain joins TRBV5-1 and TRBJ2-2, with 9 bases lining up with TRBD1. This CDR3 comprises 16 residues. In germline, CDR1 is SGHRS, CDR2 YFSETQ. The V and J ends lost 3 bases and 2 bases, in that order; junction bases with no gene match: 5. CDR3 DNA: TGCGCCAGCAGCTCAGGACAGGGGCGAAACACCGGGGAGCTGTTTTTT. Its protein is CASSSGQGRNTGELFF.

This chain connects TRBV21-1 to TRBJ2-1; the table's D call of TRBD2 was not tested on the DNA. TRBV21-1 is marked as a pseudogene. The CDR3 has 15 residues. The CDR3 protein is CASSKDGTNRDEQFF. Here the CDR3 DNA reads TGTGCCAGCAGCAAAGATGGGACTAACCGTGATGAGCAGTTCTTC.

The J gene is TRBJ2-7, the V gene TRBV4-2; the D gene is possibly TRBD2 (6 bases). This CDR3 has 15 residues. Between the trimmed V and J ends, which lost 0 bases and 0 bases, there was a span of 9 bases. CDR1 is LGHNA and CDR2 is YNFKEQ in the germline V gene. The CDR3 here is CASSQDLGLSYEQYF. The DNA of the CDR3 is TGTGCCAGCAGCCAAGATCTGGGACTCTCCTACGAGCAGTACTTC.

The V call is TRBV6-5, the J call TRBJ1-1, with TRBD1 matching 7 bases. The junction had 16 bases not matched to a gene; V was cut back by 7 bases and J by 8 bases. The CDR3 is 15 residues long. The germline gives CDR1 MNHEY, CDR2 SVGAGI. CDR3 sequence: CASTYGGRQGAEAFF. The CDR3 nucleotides are TGTGCCAGCACCTACGGGGGAAGACAGGGAGCCGAAGCTTTCTTT.

The CDR3 here is CASSIIGTGSGGYTF. For the CDR3, the DNA is TGTGCCAGTAGTATTATAGGGACAGGGTCAGGTGGCTACACCTTC. The genes are TRBV19 and TRBJ1-2; 9 nucleotides align to TRBD1. Germline V lookup: CDR1 LNHDA, CDR2 SQIVND (reference sequence). V shed 3 bases, J shed 7 bases, and the junction held 9 bases outside the gene matches. The CDR3 spans 15 residues.

This clone was observed once. The J gene is TRBJ1-3, the V gene TRBV28; TRBD1 is a possible D gene (5 bases). Germline CDR1 is MDHEN and CDR2 is SYDVKM. Trimming took off 2 bases at V and 1 base at J, with 6 bases between the two ends. This CDR3 has 14 amino acids. The CDR3 region is CASSLRQSGNTIYF. CDR3 sequence (DNA): TGTGCCAGCAGTTTAAGACAGTCTGGAAACACCATATATTTT.

V usage is TRBV2 and J usage is TRBJ1-4; D possibly corresponds to TRBD1 (6 bases). This CDR3 region has 15 residues. The V end lost 6 bases, the J end lost 5 bases, and 16 bases lay between the germline ends. The germline V gene has CDR1 SNHLY and CDR2 FYNNEI. DNA of the CDR3: TGTGCCAGCAGGGCCCAAGGACAGATAAATGAAAAACTGTTTTTT. Protein product: CASRAQGQINEKLFF.

This rearrangement joins TRBV6-5 to TRBJ2-1; possibly TRBD2 for D (6 bases). The CDR3 covers 12 residues. With 10 bases removed from V and 8 bases from J, the gap between germline ends came to 15 bases. Germline CDR1 and CDR2: MNHEY and SVGAGI. The CDR3 here is CAILGGADEQFF. Written as DNA, the CDR3 is TGTGCCATCCTAGGAGGGGCTGATGAGCAGTTCTTC.

The rearrangement links TRBV29-1 to TRBJ2-3; 9 bases fit TRBD2. J gave up 4 bases and V 6 bases, and 5 bases lay outside the gene matches. Germline values: CDR1 SQVTM, CDR2 ANQGSEA. There are 13 residues in the CDR3. The CDR3 spells CSVTRTSADTQYF. In nucleotides, the CDR3 is TGCAGCGTAACAAGGACTAGCGCAGATACGCAGTATTTT.

This chain connects TRBV7-9 to TRBJ1-1; no clear D gene. Germline lookup yields CDR1 SEHNR and CDR2 FQNEAQ (reference sequence). The CDR3 sequence is 14 residues long. V was pared by 1 base and J by 0 bases, with 6 bases between. In DNA form, the CDR3 reads TGTGCCAGCAGCTTAGTCGGTCTGAACACTGAAGCTTTCTTT. Translation: CASSLVGLNTEAFF.

A single count supports this clone. The rearrangement uses TRBV10-1 and TRBJ2-5; no firm D call. V was clipped by 3 bases and J by 7 bases, with 15 bases between them. The CDR3 is made up of 14 amino acids. Germline CDR1 and CDR2: WNHNN and SYGVQD (reference sequence). For the CDR3, the DNA is TGCGCCAGCAGTGAAGGCGCCCCAAGAGGGACCCAGTACTTC. Its protein is CASSEGAPRGTQYF.

V and J are TRBV24-1 and TRBJ2-1; weak D call: TRBD2 (5 bases). From germline, CDR1 is KGHDR and CDR2 SFDVKD. CDR3 size: 18 residues. The V gene lost 3 bases and the J gene lost 5 bases, with 22 bases spanning the gap. The CDR3 region is CATSDPPGRVRGNNEQFF. The CDR3 DNA is TGTGCCACCAGTGATCCCCCAGGTAGGGTCAGAGGGAACAATGAGCAGTTCTTC.

This rearrangement joins TRBV7-2 to TRBJ2-4; the D is unclear. Germline lookup yields CDR1 SGHTA and CDR2 FQGNSA. The CDR3 loop spans 14 amino acids. V was cut by 1 base and J by 8 bases, with 12 bases left in between. The CDR3 protein is CASSLGLRGDIQYF. The CDR3 DNA is TGTGCCAGCAGCTTAGGTCTCCGAGGAGACATTCAGTACTTC.

This chain links TRBV12-3 or TRBV12-4 with TRBJ1-2; D call uncertain. V was pared by 6 bases and J by 6 bases, with 5 bases between. The CDR3 length is 10 residues. The CDR3 is CASSPDGYTF. The CDR3 bases are TGTGCCAGCAGCCCCGATGGCTACACCTTC.

This clone was seen only once. The chain combines TRBV18 with TRBJ2-3; D possibly corresponds to TRBD2 (6 bases). Trimming removed 0 bases from V and 2 bases from J, with 9 bases in between. Germline CDR1 reads KGHSH; CDR2 reads LQKENI. The CDR3 length is 15 residues. As DNA, the CDR3 is TGTGCCAGCTCACCACCGGGGGGTCACACAGATACGCAGTATTTT. It encodes CASSPPGGHTDTQYF.

The gene calls are TRBV5-1 and TRBJ2-7; D is perhaps TRBD1 (6 bases). The V and J ends lost 3 bases and 5 bases respectively, with 12 bases between them. Germline CDR1 and CDR2: SGHRS and YFSETQ. The CDR3 has 13 residues. For the CDR3, the DNA is TGCGCCAGCAGCTACAACAGGGTCCACGAGCAGTACTTC. Its translation is CASSYNRVHEQYF.

The chain employs TRBV18 and TRBJ2-7; D is unresolved. Trimming removed 0 bases from V and 0 bases from J, with 12 bases in between. CDR3 size: 16 residues. The germline V gene has CDR1 KGHSH and CDR2 LQKENI. The CDR3 DNA is TGTGCCAGCTCACCACCGATAGCAGTATACTCCTACGAGCAGTACTTC. It encodes CASSPPIAVYSYEQYF.

The CDR3 reads CASSLGTATEAFF. The DNA of the CDR3 is TGTGCCAGCAGCCTCGGGACAGCAACTGAAGCTTTCTTT. This chain uses TRBV7-9 with TRBJ1-1; 7 positions agree with TRBD1. The CDR3 runs 13 residues. The ends lost 5 bases at V and 5 bases at J; junction bases unmatched: 5. The V gene's germline CDR1 is SEHNR and CDR2 FQNEAQ (reference sequence).

This clone appeared a single time. One junction end disagrees with the germline gene, perhaps due to a read error. Here the CDR3 DNA reads TGTGCCAGCAGCTTGGTCACCGGGAGCTCCCACGAGCAGTACTTC. It codes for CASSLVTGSSHEQYF. The chain joins TRBV5-4 to TRBJ2-7, with D possibly TRBD2 on 6 matching bases. Per the germline V gene, CDR1 is SGHNT and CDR2 is YYREEE (reference sequence). CDR3 length equals 15 residues.

The chain is built from TRBV19 and TRBJ2-7; 7 nucleotides agree with TRBD2. J gave up 1 base and V 5 bases, and 8 bases lay outside the gene matches. The germline V gene has CDR1 LNHDA and CDR2 SQIVND (reference sequence). The CDR3 spans 15 residues. The CDR3: CASSPRAGSSYEQYF. DNA for the CDR3: TGTGCCAGTAGTCCACGAGCGGGGTCGTCCTACGAGCAGTACTTC.

The chain is built from TRBV5-1 and TRBJ2-2; 7 positions agree with TRBD1. Germline assignment: CDR1 SGHRS and CDR2 YFSETQ. After removal of 4 bases from V and 6 bases from J, the junction contained 9 bases not matched to a gene. This CDR3 spans 15 amino acids. As DNA, the CDR3 is TGCGCCAGCAGCGGTGGGACAGCCCAGGCCGGGGAGCTGTTTTTT. This codes for CASSGGTAQAGELFF.

The chain employs TRBV6-5 and TRBJ1-5; D is ambiguous. Germline V gene data show CDR1 as MNHEY and CDR2 as SVGAGI. The germline V and J ends were trimmed by 4 bases and 7 bases, with 17 bases remaining between them. This CDR3 is built from 15 residues. For the CDR3, the DNA is TGTGCCAGCAGTTCCACCGGGAGAAGAAGCCAGCCCCAGCATTTT. It specifies CASSSTGRRSQPQHF.

Only one count was recorded for this clone. This chain joins TRBV19 and TRBJ1-4; D gene unclear. The germline V gene has CDR1 LNHDA and CDR2 SQIVND (reference sequence). The CDR3 is 13 residues long. V lost 7 bases and J 8 bases, leaving 14 bases between the germline ends. In DNA form, the CDR3 reads TGTGCCAGTATGCGAGGCGCGGGAGAAAAACTGTTTTTT. Its protein is CASMRGAGEKLFF.

This clone showed up just once. This chain connects TRBV28 to TRBJ1-2, with 9 bases aligning to TRBD1. CDR1 MDHEN and CDR2 SYDVKM come from the germline V gene. The CDR3 extends over 19 amino acids. J gave up 1 base and V 2 bases, and 14 bases lay outside the gene matches. The CDR3 here is CASSLLAPGQGAHNYGYTF. CDR3 nucleotide sequence: TGTGCCAGCAGTTTACTGGCTCCGGGACAGGGTGCCCATAACTATGGCTACACCTTC.

J is TRBJ1-1 and V is TRBV6-5, with 8 nucleotides matching TRBD1. Unmatched junction bases numbered 4, after V lost 2 bases and J lost 5 bases. Germline CDR1 is MNHEY and CDR2 is SVGAGI. This CDR3 has 14 amino acids. As DNA, the CDR3 is TGTGCCAGCAGTTACGATCACAGGGGGACTGAAGCTTTCTTT. Its translation: CASSYDHRGTEAFF.

The chain has TRBV19 and TRBJ1-5; TRBD1 agrees at 7 bases. Germline V gene sequence: CDR1 LNHDA, CDR2 SQIVND (reference sequence). Germline trimming cut 5 bases from V and 12 bases from J; bases unmatched to any gene: 13. The CDR3 runs 14 residues. CDR3: CASSQGGAGAGQHF. The CDR3, as DNA: TGTGCCAGTAGTCAGGGGGGAGCAGGCGCGGGCCAGCATTTT.

The genes are TRBV24-1 and TRBJ1-5; the D is unclear. There are 13 residues in the CDR3. V was shortened by 5 bases and J by 4 bases, with 8 bases between the two germline ends. Germline CDR1 and CDR2: KGHDR and SFDVKD. CDR3 residues: CATSASGNQPQHF. CDR3 DNA: TGTGCCACCAGTGCGTCGGGGAATCAGCCCCAGCATTTT.

This clone appeared once. This chain uses TRBV5-1 with TRBJ2-3; 14 bases map to TRBD2. The CDR3 has 17 residues. Germline values: CDR1 SGHRS, CDR2 YFSETQ. V trimming: 4 bases; J trimming: 2 bases; junction bases outside the gene matches: 6. CDR3 sequence: CASSPTSGRGNTDTQYF. The CDR3 nucleotides are TGCGCCAGCAGCCCGACTAGCGGGAGGGGGAACACAGATACGCAGTATTTT. Full variable domain (remainder filled in from reference TRBV5-1 and TRBJ2-3): KAGVTQTPRYLIKTRGQQVTLSCSPISGHRSVSWYQQTPGQGLQFLFEYFSETQRNKGNFPGRFSGRQFSNSRSEMNVSTLELGDSALYLCASSPTSGRGNTDTQYFGPGTRLTVL.

A note on this clone: An end of the junction differs from the germline gene, which may be a read error. The chain carries TRBV29-1 and TRBJ2-3; 10 bases are shared with TRBD1. The germline V gene has CDR1 SQVTM and CDR2 ANQGSEA. CDR3 length equals 16 residues. The CDR3 is CNVLLPRTGGSDTQYF. The CDR3 bases are TGCAACGTTCTTTTACCTAGGACAGGGGGGTCAGATACGCAGTATTTT.

The genes are TRBV18 and TRBJ2-7, with D uncertain. V was trimmed by 2 bases and J by 2 bases, leaving 10 bases between them. The CDR3 spans 14 residues. The germline CDR1 and CDR2 sequences are KGHSH and LQKENI. The CDR3: CASSPGGTAYEQYF. For the CDR3, the DNA is TGTGCCAGCTCACCAGGTGGCACAGCCTACGAGCAGTACTTC. Combining the CDR3 with reference TRBV18 and TRBJ2-7 gives the whole variable domain NAGVMQNPRHLVRRRGQEARLRCSPMKGHSHVYWYRQLPEEGLKFMVYLQKENIIDESGMPKERFSAEFPKEGPSILRIQQVVRGDSAAYFCASSPGGTAYEQYFGPGTRLTVT.

This clone was recorded only once. The genes are TRBV20-1 and TRBJ2-5; D remains unclear. Germline V gene sequence: CDR1 DFQATT, CDR2 SNEGSKA (reference sequence). CDR3 length: 11 residues. V lost 3 bases and J lost 1, with 3 bases in between. CDR3 sequence: CSASGQETQYF. CDR3 nucleotides: TGCAGTGCTAGCGGCCAAGAGACCCAGTACTTC.

The rearrangement joins TRBV6-5 to TRBJ2-2; TRBD2 matches at 13 bases. Trimming cost V 6 bases and J 4 bases; bases outside gene matches: 2. This CDR3 contains 15 residues. Germline V lookup: CDR1 MNHEY, CDR2 SVGAGI. The CDR3 sequence is CASSRLAGGTGELFF. The CDR3 region has the DNA TGTGCCAGCAGCCGACTAGCGGGAGGCACCGGGGAGCTGTTTTTT.